This TCR beta chain was sequenced during a study of graft-versus-host responses after intestinal transplantation. Study-level points and caveats: Graft-donor T cell macrochimerism coincided with high graft-versus-host to host-versus-graft clonal ratios in allografts. Declining HvG levels early post-transplant were linked to peak circulating GvH clone levels.

CDR1 is SGHRS, CDR2 YFSETQ, per germline. V gave up 4 bases and J gave up 2 bases, with 18 bases separating them. The CDR3 has 16 residues. Generated by immunoSEQ multiplex PCR, the TCRdb table keeps only in-frame clones and is missing some. The sample holds 90,000 to 95,000 clones, 75% to 95% seen once. A note on this clone: Its antigen is unidentified.

The input for sequencing was unstimulated CD8+ T cells sorted from spleen or lymph node cells, taken before intestinal transplant. The origin of this receptor is a human donor who received an intestinal transplant. V usage is TRBV5-1 and J usage is TRBJ1-1; D is perhaps TRBD1 (5 bases). The CDR3 protein is CASSLFGQLGNTEAFF. DNA of the CDR3: TGCGCCAGCAGCCTATTCGGACAACTTGGAAACACTGAAGCTTTCTTT.